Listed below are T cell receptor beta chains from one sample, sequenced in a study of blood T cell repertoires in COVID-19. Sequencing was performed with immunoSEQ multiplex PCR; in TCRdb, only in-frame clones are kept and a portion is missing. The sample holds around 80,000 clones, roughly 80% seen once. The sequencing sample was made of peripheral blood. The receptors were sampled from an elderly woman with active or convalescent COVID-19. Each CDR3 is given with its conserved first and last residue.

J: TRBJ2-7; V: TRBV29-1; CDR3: CSVATGTQTYEQYF
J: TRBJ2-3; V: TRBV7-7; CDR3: CASSLSGVGTDTQYF
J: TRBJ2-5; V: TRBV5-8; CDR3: CATLDPFEGETQYF
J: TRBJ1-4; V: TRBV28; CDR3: CATLEDEKLFF
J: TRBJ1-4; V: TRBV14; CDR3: CASSQESRGPYREKLFF
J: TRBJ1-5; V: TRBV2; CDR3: CASSGTGYGQPQHF
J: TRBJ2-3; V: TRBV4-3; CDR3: CASSQTLAGGHTDTQYF
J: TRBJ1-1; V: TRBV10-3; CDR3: CAIRKTGGWNTEAFF
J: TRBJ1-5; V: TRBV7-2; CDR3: CASSLIGSQPQHF
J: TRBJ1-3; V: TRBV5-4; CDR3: CASSLFGALSGNTIYF